The next 24 T cell receptor beta chains were all read from a single sample in a study of blood T cell repertoires in COVID-19. Clones were sequenced by immunoSEQ multiplex PCR, and TCRdb holds only the in-frame ones, with some missing. The table lists a few hundred thousand clones, 86% of them singletons. The specimen sequenced was PBMCs or T cells enriched from blood (not recorded which). Receptor source: a woman in her twenties or thirties who had been exposed to COVID-19.

This clone occurred once. The chain joins TRBV4-1 to TRBJ1-1, with TRBD1 matching 7 bases. Germline CDR1 MGHRA, CDR2 YSYEKL. This CDR3 has 16 residues. V gave up 1 base and J gave up 1 base; unmatched junction bases: 6. DNA of the CDR3: TGCGCCAGCAGCCAAGGATTTAGGGGGCGGAACACTGAAGCTTTCTTT. Translating it yields CASSQGFRGRNTEAFF.

This chain joins TRBV6-6 and TRBJ2-2, with 13 bases fitting TRBD2. V shed 5 bases, J shed 3 bases, and the junction held 6 bases outside the gene matches. CDR1 MNHNY and CDR2 SVGAGI come from the germline V gene (reference sequence). The CDR3 has 17 amino acids. The CDR3 region has the DNA TGTGCCAGCAGTCGTACTAGCGGGGGGGCCGACACCGGGGAGCTGTTTTTT. Its protein is CASSRTSGGADTGELFF.

The V and J genes are TRBV5-5 and TRBJ2-2, with D possibly matching TRBD2 (5 bases). The length of the CDR3 is 17 residues. V shed 2 bases and J shed 0 bases, with 14 bases lying between them. CDR1 and CDR2 from the germline V gene are SGHKS and YYEKEE (reference sequence). DNA for the CDR3: TGTGCCAGCAGCTTAAGCGTTCCGGGGTCGAACACCGGGGAGCTGTTTTTT. This translates into CASSLSVPGSNTGELFF.

This rearrangement joins TRBV5-1 to TRBJ2-1; D is possibly TRBD1 (6 bases). Germline values: CDR1 SGHRS, CDR2 YFSETQ. CDR3 size: 15 residues. V lost 3 bases to trimming and J lost 4 bases, with 14 bases between them. In DNA form, the CDR3 reads TGCGCCAGCAGCTCCCTGACAGGCCCTTACAATGAGCAGTTCTTC. This sequence encodes CASSSLTGPYNEQFF.

In this sample, this clone turned up once. The chain uses TRBV30 and TRBJ1-2; the match to TRBD1 covers 7 bases. This CDR3 comprises 14 residues. CDR1 GTSNPN and CDR2 SVGIG come from the germline V gene (reference sequence). The V gene end was trimmed by 2 bases and the J gene end by 5 bases; junction bases not matched to a gene: 8. DNA of the CDR3: TGTGCCTGGAGTACAGGGGTTAGATCTTATGGCTACACCTTC. Translating it yields CAWSTGVRSYGYTF.

The J gene is TRBJ1-2, the V gene TRBV19; 7 bases are shared with TRBD1. This CDR3 comprises 14 residues. The J segment lost 9 bases and the V segment lost 9 bases, leaving 16 bases of the junction unmatched. Germline V lookup: CDR1 LNHDA, CDR2 SQIVND (reference sequence). In DNA form, the CDR3 reads TGTGCCAGCAGGAAGGGGACAGCAACCCTATGCTACACCTTC. Protein product: CASRKGTATLCYTF.

The V gene is TRBV19, the J gene TRBJ2-2, with 8 bases matching TRBD1. Losses at the gene ends were 10 bases for V and 7 bases for J; bases not matched to a gene: 26. Germline V gene data show CDR1 as LNHDA and CDR2 as SQIVND (reference sequence). The CDR3 contains 19 residues. The CDR3 nucleotides read TGTGCCACCAACAGAGCCCCCCAGGGGGCGAAGTGGATGGTCGGGGAGCTGTTTTTT. Protein sequence: CATNRAPQGAKWMVGELFF.

V and J are TRBV5-1 and TRBJ1-4; 8 bases are a match to TRBD1. The CDR3 covers 18 residues. Unmatched junction bases numbered 10, after V lost 3 bases and J lost 0 bases. Per germline, CDR1 SGHRS and CDR2 YFSETQ. The CDR3, as DNA: TGCGCCAGCAGCTCCGGCCGGGACAGGAGTGCAACTAATGAAAAACTGTTTTTT. Translation gives CASSSGRDRSATNEKLFF.

V usage is TRBV5-6 and J usage is TRBJ1-2, with 7 bases lining up with TRBD1. The V gene end was trimmed by 0 bases and the J gene end by 4 bases; junction bases not matched to a gene: 6. The CDR3 is 15 residues long. In germline, CDR1 is SGHDT, CDR2 YYEEEE. The CDR3 loop is CASSLGGDSFYGYTF. The CDR3 region has the DNA TGTGCCAGCAGCTTGGGCGGGGACAGCTTCTATGGCTACACCTTC.

The CDR3 loop reads CATWYREVNEQFF. The CDR3 DNA reads TGTGCCACCTGGTACAGGGAAGTCAATGAGCAGTTCTTC. The chain links TRBV15 to TRBJ2-1; D perhaps matches TRBD1 (6 bases). V was shortened by 8 bases and J by 6 bases, with 14 bases between the two germline ends. Germline CDR1 LNHNV, CDR2 YYDKDF (reference sequence). The CDR3 is 13 residues long.

This chain links TRBV19 with TRBJ1-1; possible D gene TRBD1, 5 bases. This CDR3 is built from 15 residues. V was shortened by 2 bases and J by 1 base, with 11 bases between the two germline ends. The germline V gene has CDR1 LNHDA and CDR2 SQIVND (reference sequence). In nucleotides, the CDR3 is TGTGCCAGTAGTATACAGGGTATGAAGAACACTGAAGCTTTCTTT. As protein: CASSIQGMKNTEAFF.

The chain's CDR3 is CAWSVLGQMNTEAFF. In DNA form, the CDR3 reads TGTGCCTGGAGTGTATTGGGACAGATGAACACTGAAGCTTTCTTT. This chain connects TRBV30 to TRBJ1-1; 7 positions agree with TRBD1. The CDR3 runs to 15 residues. Germline lookup yields CDR1 GTSNPN and CDR2 SVGIG (reference sequence). J was trimmed by 0 bases and V by 0 bases; bases with no gene match: 4.

The CDR3 DNA follows: TGTGCCAGCAGCCCAAACCCTCTAGCGGGGGGCGGGAATGAGCAGTTCTTC. This translates into CASSPNPLAGGGNEQFF. The chain joins TRBV6-2 or TRBV6-3 to TRBJ2-1, with 11 bases matching TRBD2. The germline V gene has CDR1 MNHEY and CDR2 SVGEGT. V gave up 6 bases and J gave up 7 bases; unmatched junction bases: 14. The CDR3 spans 17 residues.

This chain connects TRBV2 to TRBJ1-2, with TRBD1 matching over 10 bases. CDR3 length: 13 residues. Germline trimming cut 6 bases from V and 4 bases from J; bases unmatched to any gene: 2. CDR1 and CDR2 (germline): SNHLY, FYNNEI. This CDR3 is CASRDRGSYGYTF. For the CDR3, the DNA is TGTGCCAGCAGGGACAGGGGGTCCTATGGCTACACCTTC.

This chain uses TRBV11-2 with TRBJ1-2; 9 bases align to TRBD1. Unmatched junction bases numbered 5, after V lost 5 bases and J lost 4 bases. The CDR3 is 14 residues long. Per germline, CDR1 SGHAT and CDR2 FQNNGV. In DNA form, the CDR3 reads TGTGCCAGCAGCCCGACAGGGGGATTCTATGGCTACACCTTC. This gives the protein CASSPTGGFYGYTF. The full variable domain, its missing parts supplied by reference TRBV11-2 and TRBJ1-2, is EAGVAQSPRYKIIEKRQSVAFWCNPISGHATLYWYQQILGQGPKLLIQFQNNGVVDDSQLPKDRFSAERLKGVDSTLKIQPAKLEDSAVYLCASSPTGGFYGYTFGSGTRLTVV.

J is TRBJ2-1 and V is TRBV14, with 11 bases lining up with TRBD2. The J segment lost 2 bases and the V segment lost 4 bases, leaving 1 base of the junction unmatched. The germline gives CDR1 SGHDN, CDR2 FVKESK. The CDR3 loop spans 15 amino acids. In DNA, the CDR3 is TGTGCCAGCAGCCCGACTAGCGGGGCCTACAATGAGCAGTTCTTC. It yields the protein CASSPTSGAYNEQFF.

This chain links TRBV4-2 with TRBJ1-2, with D perhaps TRBD1 (6 bases). Trimming shortened V by 0 bases and J by 5 bases, and 13 bases separated the two germline ends. The germline gives CDR1 LGHNA, CDR2 YNFKEQ. This CDR3 is built from 15 residues. Here the CDR3 DNA reads TGTGCCAGCAGCCAAGATCCGCTGGACAGTTATGGCTACACCTTC. This encodes CASSQDPLDSYGYTF.

The V call is TRBV28, the J call TRBJ2-7; D is ambiguous. This CDR3 is 12 amino acids long. CDR1 is MDHEN, CDR2 SYDVKM, per germline. The V end was cut by 6 bases, the J end by 0 bases, with 6 bases between. The chain's CDR3 is CASSPLSYEQYF. CDR3 nucleotide sequence: TGTGCCAGCAGCCCTCTCTCCTACGAGCAGTACTTC.

This sequence joins TRBV7-8 and TRBJ1-2; maybe TRBD1 (5 bases). Trimming removed 5 bases from V and 4 bases from J, with 8 bases in between. Germline assignment: CDR1 SGHVS and CDR2 FQNEAQ. This CDR3 spans 12 amino acids. In DNA, the CDR3 is TGTGCCAGCAGCCCCGACAGCTATGGCTACACCTTC. It encodes CASSPDSYGYTF.

V usage is TRBV6-5 and J usage is TRBJ1-3; tentatively, D is TRBD1 (6 bases). Trimming left V 10 bases short and J 4 bases short, with 17 bases between. Per the germline V gene, CDR1 is MNHEY and CDR2 is SVGAGI. This CDR3 comprises 14 residues. CDR3 loop: CATARGAQGNTIYF. The CDR3 DNA reads TGTGCCACCGCTCGGGGGGCGCAGGGAAACACCATATATTTT.

The chain employs TRBV9 and TRBJ2-1; 10 bases fit TRBD2. Trimming took 0 bases from V and 4 from J; bases not matched to a gene: 7. From germline, CDR1 is SGDLS and CDR2 YYNGEE. This CDR3 spans 17 amino acids. The CDR3 DNA reads TGTGCCAGCAGCGTAGGCTTTAGCGGGGGGCAGTACAATGAGCAGTTCTTC. It is translated as CASSVGFSGGQYNEQFF.

V usage is TRBV11-3 and J usage is TRBJ1-2, with 9 nucleotides matching TRBD1. In germline, CDR1 is SGHNT, CDR2 YENEEA. The CDR3 is 15 residues long. V shed 5 bases and J 3 bases; nucleotides not matched to a gene: 7. CDR3 coding DNA: TGTGCCAGCAGCCCGAGGGACAGGGTGGACTATGGCTACACCTTC. It is translated as CASSPRDRVDYGYTF.

The chain carries TRBV5-1 and TRBJ2-2; 10 positions match TRBD2. Germline lookup yields CDR1 SGHRS and CDR2 YFSETQ. CDR3 length: 16 residues. V shed 4 bases, J shed 2 bases, and the junction held 5 bases outside the gene matches. Here the CDR3 reads CASSNRTSGNTGELFF. CDR3 DNA: TGCGCCAGCAGCAACCGGACTAGCGGCAACACCGGGGAGCTGTTTTTT.

The chain carries TRBV7-9 and TRBJ1-5; no clear D. Trimming left V 2 bases short and J 7 bases short, with 9 bases between. CDR1 is SEHNR, CDR2 FQNEAQ, per germline (reference sequence). The CDR3 is 13 residues long. The CDR3 nucleotides are TGTGCCAGCAGCTTATCTGTGGGCCAGCCCCAGCATTTT. Translating it yields CASSLSVGQPQHF.